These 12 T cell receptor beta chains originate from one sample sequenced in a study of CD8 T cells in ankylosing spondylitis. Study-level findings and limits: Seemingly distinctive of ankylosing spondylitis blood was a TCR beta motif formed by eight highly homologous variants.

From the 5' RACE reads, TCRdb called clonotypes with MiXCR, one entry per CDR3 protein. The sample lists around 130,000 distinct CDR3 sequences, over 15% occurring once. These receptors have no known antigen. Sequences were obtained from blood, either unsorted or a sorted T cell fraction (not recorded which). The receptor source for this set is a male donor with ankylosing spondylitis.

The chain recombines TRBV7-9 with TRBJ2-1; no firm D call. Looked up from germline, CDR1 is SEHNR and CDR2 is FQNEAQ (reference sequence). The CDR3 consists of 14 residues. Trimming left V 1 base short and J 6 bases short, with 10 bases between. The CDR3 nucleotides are TGTGCCAGCAGCTTAGTAACTCGTGGCAATGAGCAGTTCTTC. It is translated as CASSLVTRGNEQFF. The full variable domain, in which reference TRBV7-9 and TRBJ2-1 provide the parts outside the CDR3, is DTGVSQNPRHKITKRGQNVTFRCDPISEHNRLYWYRQTLGQGPEFLTYFQNEAQLEKSRLLSDRFSAERPKGSFSTLEIQRTEQGDSAMYLCASSLVTRGNEQFFGPGTRLTVL.

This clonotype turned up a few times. CDR3 region: CASLSAGEQYF. The CDR3 nucleotides are TGTGCCAGTCTGAGCGCGGGCGAGCAGTACTTC. The V call is TRBV27, the J call TRBJ2-7; D may be TRBD2 (5 bases). The CDR3 covers 11 residues. In germline, CDR1 is MNHEY, CDR2 SMNVEV (reference sequence). V lost 9 bases, J lost 6 bases, and 12 bases lay in between.

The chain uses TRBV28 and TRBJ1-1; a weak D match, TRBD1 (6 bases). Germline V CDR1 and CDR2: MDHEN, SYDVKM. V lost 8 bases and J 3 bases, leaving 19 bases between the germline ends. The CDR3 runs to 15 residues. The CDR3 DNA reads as TGTGCCAGCTCCCGGGACAAGGGGGTCGACACTGAAGCTTTCTTT. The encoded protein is CASSRDKGVDTEAFF. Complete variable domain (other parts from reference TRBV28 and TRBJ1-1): DVKVTQSSRYLVKRTGEKVFLECVQDMDHENMFWYRQDPGLGLRLIYFSYDVKMKEKGDIPEGYSVSREKKERFSLILESASTNQTSMYLCASSRDKGVDTEAFFGQGTRLTVV.

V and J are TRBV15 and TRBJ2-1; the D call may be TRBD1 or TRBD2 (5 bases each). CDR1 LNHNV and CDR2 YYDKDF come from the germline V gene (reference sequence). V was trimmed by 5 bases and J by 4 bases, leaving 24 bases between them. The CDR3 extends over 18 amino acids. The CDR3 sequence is CATSSPDEMGPEYNEQFF. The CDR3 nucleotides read TGTGCCACCAGCTCTCCAGATGAAATGGGACCTGAGTACAATGAGCAGTTCTTC.

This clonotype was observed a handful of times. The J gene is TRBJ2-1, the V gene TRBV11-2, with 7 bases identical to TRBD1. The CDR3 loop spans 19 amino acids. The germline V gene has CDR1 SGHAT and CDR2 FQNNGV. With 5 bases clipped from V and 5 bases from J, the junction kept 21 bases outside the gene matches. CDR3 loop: CASSHKTRQGSVWDNEQFF. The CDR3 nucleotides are TGTGCCAGCAGCCATAAGACGAGACAGGGATCAGTATGGGACAATGAGCAGTTCTTC. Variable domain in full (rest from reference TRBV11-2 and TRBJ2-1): EAGVAQSPRYKIIEKRQSVAFWCNPISGHATLYWYQQILGQGPKLLIQFQNNGVVDDSQLPKDRFSAERLKGVDSTLKIQPAKLEDSAVYLCASSHKTRQGSVWDNEQFFGPGTRLTVL.

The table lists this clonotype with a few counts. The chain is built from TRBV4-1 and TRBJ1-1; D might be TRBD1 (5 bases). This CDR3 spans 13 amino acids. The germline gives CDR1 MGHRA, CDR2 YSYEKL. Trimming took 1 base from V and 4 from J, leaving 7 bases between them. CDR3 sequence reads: CASSQGGTTEAFF. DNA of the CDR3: TGCGCCAGCAGCCAAGGTGGGACCACTGAAGCTTTCTTT.

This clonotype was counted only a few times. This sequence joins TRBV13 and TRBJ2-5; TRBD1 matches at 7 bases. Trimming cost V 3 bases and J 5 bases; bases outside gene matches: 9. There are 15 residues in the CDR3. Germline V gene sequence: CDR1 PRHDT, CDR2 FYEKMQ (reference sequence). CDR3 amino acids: CASSLVRGLEETQYF. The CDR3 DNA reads TGTGCCAGCAGCTTGGTGAGGGGGCTCGAGGAGACCCAGTACTTC. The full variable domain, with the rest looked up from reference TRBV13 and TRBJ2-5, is AAGVIQSPRHLIKEKRETATLKCYPIPRHDTVYWYQQGPGQDPQFLISFYEKMQSDKGSIPDRFSAQQFSDYHSELNMSSLELGDSALYFCASSLVRGLEETQYFGPGTRLLVL.

CDR3 residues: CASSLRRDTPLYYEQYF. The CDR3 bases are TGTGCCAGCAGTTTACGCCGGGACACCCCTTTGTACTACGAGCAGTACTTC. This sequence joins TRBV28 and TRBJ2-7; tentative D call: TRBD1 (6 bases). The ends were cut back, 2 bases at V and 3 bases at J, with 20 bases in the middle. This CDR3 comprises 17 residues. CDR1 is MDHEN, CDR2 SYDVKM, per germline.

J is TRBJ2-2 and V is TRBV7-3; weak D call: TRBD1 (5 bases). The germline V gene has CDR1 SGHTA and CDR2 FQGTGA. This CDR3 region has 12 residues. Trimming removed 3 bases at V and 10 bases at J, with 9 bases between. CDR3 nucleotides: TGTGCCAGCAGCTTCGTAGGACAGGAGCTGTTTTTT. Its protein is CASSFVGQELFF.

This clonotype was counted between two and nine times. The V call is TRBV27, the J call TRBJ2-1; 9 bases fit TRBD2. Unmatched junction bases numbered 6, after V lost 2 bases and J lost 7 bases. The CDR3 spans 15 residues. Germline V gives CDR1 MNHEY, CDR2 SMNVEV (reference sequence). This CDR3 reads CASSLRSGSLNEQFF. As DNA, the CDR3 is TGTGCCAGCAGTTTACGTAGCGGGAGTCTAAATGAGCAGTTCTTC.

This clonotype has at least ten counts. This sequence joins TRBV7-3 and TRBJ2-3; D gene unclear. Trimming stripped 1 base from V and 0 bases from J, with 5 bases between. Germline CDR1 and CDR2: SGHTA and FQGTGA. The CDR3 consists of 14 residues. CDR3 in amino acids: CASSLIGSTDTQYF. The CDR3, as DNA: TGTGCCAGCAGCTTAATCGGCAGCACAGATACGCAGTATTTT.

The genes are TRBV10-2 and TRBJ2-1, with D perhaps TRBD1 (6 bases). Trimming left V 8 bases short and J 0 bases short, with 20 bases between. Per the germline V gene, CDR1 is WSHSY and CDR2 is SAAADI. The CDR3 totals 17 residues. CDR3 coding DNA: TGCGCCAGCCAGGGGTCCATAGCGCAGGTCTCCTACAATGAGCAGTTCTTC. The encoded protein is CASQGSIAQVSYNEQFF.